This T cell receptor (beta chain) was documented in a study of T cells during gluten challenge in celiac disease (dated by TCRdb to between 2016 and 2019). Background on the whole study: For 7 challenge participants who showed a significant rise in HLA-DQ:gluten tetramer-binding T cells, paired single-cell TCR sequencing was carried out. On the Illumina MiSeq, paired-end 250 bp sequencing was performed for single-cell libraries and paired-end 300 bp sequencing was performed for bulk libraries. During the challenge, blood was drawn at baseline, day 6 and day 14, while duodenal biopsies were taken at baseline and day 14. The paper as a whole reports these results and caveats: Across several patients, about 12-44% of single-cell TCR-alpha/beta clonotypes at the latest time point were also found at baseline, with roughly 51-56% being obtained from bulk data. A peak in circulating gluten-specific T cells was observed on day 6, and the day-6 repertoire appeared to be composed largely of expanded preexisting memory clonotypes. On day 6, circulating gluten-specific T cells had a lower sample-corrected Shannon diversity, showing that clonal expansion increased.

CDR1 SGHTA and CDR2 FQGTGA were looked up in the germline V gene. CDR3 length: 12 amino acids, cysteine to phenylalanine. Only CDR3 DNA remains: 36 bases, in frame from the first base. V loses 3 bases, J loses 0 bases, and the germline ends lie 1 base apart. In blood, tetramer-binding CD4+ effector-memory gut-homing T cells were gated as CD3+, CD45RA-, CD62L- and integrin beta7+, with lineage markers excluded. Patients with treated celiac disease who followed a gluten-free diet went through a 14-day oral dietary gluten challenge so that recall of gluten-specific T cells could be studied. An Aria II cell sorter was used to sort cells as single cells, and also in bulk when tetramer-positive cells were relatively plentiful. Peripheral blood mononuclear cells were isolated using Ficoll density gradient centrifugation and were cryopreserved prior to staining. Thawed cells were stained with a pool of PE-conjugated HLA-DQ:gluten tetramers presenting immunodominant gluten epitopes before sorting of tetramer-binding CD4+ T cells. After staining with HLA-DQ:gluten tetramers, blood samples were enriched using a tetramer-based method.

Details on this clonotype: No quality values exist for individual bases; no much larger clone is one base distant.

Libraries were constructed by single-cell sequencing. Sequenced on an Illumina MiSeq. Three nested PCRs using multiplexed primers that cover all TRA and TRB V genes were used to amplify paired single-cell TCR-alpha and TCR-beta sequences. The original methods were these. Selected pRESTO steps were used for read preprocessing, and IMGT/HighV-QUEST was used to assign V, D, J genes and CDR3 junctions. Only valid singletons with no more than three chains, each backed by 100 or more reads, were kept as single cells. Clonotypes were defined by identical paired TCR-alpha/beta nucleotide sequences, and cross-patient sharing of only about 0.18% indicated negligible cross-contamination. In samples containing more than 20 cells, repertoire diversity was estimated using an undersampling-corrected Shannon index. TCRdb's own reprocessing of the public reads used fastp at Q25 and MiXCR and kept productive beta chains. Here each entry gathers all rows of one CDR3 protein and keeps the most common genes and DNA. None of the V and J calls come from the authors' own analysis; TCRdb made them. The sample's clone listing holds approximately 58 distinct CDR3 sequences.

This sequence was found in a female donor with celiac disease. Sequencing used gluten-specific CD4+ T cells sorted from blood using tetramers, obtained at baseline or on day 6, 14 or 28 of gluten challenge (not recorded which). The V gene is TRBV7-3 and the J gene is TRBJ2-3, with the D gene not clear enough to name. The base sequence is TGTGCCAGCAGCTTCAGCACAGATACGCAGTATTTT. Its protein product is CASSFSTDTQYF. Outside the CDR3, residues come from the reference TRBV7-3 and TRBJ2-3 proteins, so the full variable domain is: GAGVSQTPSNKVTEKGKYVELRCDPISGHTALYWYRQSLGQGPEFLIYFQGTGAADDSGLPNDRFFAVRPEGSVSTLKIQRTERGDSAVYLCASSFSTDTQYFGPGTRLTVL.